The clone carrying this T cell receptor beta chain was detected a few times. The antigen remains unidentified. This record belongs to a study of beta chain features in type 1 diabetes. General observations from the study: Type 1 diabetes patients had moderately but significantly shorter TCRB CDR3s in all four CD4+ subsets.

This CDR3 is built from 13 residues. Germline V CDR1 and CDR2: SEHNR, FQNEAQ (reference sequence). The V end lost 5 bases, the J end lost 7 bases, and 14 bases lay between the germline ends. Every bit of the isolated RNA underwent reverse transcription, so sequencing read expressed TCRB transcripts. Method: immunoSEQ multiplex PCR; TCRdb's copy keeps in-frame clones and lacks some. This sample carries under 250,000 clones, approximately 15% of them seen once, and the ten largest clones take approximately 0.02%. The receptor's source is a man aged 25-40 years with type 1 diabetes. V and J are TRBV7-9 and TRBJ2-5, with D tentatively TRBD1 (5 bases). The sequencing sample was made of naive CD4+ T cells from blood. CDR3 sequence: CASSPQDTGTQYF. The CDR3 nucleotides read TGTGCCAGCAGCCCTCAGGACACGGGGACCCAGTACTTC. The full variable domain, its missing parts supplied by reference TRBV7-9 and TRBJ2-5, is DTGVSQNPRHKITKRGQNVTFRCDPISEHNRLYWYRQTLGQGPEFLTYFQNEAQLEKSRLLSDRFSAERPKGSFSTLEIQRTEQGDSAMYLCASSPQDTGTQYFGPGTRLLVL.